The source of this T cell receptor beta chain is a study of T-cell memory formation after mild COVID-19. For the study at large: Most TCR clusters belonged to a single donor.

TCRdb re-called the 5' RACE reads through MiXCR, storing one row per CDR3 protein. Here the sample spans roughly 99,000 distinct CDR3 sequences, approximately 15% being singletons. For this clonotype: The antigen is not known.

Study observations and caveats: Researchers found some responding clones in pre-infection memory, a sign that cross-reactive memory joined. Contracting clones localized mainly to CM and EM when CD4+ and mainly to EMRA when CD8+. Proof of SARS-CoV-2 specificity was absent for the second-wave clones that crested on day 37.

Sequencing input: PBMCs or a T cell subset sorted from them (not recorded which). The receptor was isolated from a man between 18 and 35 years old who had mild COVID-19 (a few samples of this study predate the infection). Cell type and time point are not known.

This CDR3 reads CASSTPRGPLLSTDTQYF. CDR3 DNA: TGTGCCAGCAGCACTCCGCGGGGGCCCTTACTTAGCACAGATACGCAGTATTTT. V and J are TRBV3-1 and TRBJ2-3; perhaps TRBD2 as D (7 bases). Trimming removed 5 bases from V and 0 bases from J, with 21 bases in between. Germline V gene lookup returns CDR1 LGHDT and CDR2 YNNKEL (reference sequence). The CDR3 length is 18 residues.